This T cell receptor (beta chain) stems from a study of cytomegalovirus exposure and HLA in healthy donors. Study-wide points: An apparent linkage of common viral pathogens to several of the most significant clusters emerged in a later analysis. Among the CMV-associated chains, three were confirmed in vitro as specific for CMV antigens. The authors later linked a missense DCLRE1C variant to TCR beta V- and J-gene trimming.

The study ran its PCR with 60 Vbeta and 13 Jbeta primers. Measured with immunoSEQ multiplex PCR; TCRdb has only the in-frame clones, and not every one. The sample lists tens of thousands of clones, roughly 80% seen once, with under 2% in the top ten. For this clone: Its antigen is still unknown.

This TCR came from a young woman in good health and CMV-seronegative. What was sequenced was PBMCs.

CDR3 sequence reads: CASRLSGSTDTQYF. Here the CDR3 DNA reads TGCGCCAGCAGACTTAGCGGGAGCACAGATACGCAGTATTTT. The gene calls are TRBV5-1 and TRBJ2-3; 7 bases match TRBD2. The V gene's germline CDR1 is SGHRS and CDR2 YFSETQ. The CDR3 has 14 amino acids. V dropped 5 bases and J dropped 0; count of bases not matched to a gene: 3.